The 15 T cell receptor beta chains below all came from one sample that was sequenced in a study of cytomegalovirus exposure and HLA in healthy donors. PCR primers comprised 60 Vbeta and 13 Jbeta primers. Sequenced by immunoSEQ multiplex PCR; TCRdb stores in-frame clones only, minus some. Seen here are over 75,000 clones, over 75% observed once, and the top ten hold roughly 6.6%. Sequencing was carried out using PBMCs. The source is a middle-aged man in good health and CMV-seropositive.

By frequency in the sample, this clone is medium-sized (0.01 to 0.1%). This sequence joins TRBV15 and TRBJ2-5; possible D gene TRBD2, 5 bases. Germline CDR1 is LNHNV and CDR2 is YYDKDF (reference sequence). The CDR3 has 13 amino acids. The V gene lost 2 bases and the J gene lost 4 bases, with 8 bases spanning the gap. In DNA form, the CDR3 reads TGTGCCACCAGCAGAATTGCGGGAGAGACCCAGTACTTC. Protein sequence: CATSRIAGETQYF.

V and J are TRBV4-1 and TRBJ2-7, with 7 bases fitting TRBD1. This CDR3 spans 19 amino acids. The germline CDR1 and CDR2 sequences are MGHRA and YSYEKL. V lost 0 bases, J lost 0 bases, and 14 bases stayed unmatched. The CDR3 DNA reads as TGCGCCAGCAGCCAAGATCGGGACACAGGGGACCTTCGCTCCTACGAGCAGTACTTC. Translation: CASSQDRDTGDLRSYEQYF.

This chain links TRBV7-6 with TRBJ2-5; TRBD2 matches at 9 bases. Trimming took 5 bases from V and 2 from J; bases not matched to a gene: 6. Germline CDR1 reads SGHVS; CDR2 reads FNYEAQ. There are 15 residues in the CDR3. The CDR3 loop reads CASSGGLASQETQYF. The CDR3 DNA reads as TGTGCCAGCAGCGGCGGACTAGCGTCACAAGAGACCCAGTACTTC.

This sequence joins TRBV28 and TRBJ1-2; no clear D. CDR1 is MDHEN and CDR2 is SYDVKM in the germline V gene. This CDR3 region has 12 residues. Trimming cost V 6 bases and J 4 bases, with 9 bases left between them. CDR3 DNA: TGTGCCAGCAGCACCGCGGGCTATGGCTACACCTTC. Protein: CASSTAGYGYTF.

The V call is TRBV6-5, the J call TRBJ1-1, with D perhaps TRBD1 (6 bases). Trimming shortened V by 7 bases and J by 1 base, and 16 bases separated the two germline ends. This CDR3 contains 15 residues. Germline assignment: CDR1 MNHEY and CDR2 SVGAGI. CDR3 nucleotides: TGTGCCAGCATCCTACCCCCACAGGGGAACACTGAAGCTTTCTTT. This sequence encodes CASILPPQGNTEAFF.

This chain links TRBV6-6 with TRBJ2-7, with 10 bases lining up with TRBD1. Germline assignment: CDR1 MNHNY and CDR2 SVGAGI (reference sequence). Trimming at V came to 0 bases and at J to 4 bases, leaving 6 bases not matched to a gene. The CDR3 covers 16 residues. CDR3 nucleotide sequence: TGTGCCAGCAGTTACTCGTACGGACAGGGGGGGTACGAGCAGTACTTC. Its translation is CASSYSYGQGGYEQYF.

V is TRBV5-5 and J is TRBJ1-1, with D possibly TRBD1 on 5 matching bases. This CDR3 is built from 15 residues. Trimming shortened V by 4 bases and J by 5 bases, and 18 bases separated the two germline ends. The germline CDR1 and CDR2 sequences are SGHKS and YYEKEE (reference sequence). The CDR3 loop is CASSPLKGAETEAFF. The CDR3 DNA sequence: TGTGCCAGCAGCCCCTTAAAAGGGGCTGAGACTGAAGCTTTCTTT.

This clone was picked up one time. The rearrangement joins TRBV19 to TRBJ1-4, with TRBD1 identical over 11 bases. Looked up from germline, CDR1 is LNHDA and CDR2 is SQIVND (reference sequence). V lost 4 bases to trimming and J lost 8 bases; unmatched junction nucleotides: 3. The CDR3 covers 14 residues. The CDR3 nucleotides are TGTGCCAGTAGTAGGGGACAGGGGGTCGAAAAACTGTTTTTT. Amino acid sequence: CASSRGQGVEKLFF.

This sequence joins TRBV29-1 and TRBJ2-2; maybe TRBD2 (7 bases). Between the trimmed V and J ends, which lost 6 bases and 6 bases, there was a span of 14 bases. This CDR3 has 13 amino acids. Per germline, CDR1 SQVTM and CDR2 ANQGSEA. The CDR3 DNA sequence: TGCAGCGTCCCCTGGGGGGGCTCCGGGGAGCTGTTTTTT. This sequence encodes CSVPWGGSGELFF.

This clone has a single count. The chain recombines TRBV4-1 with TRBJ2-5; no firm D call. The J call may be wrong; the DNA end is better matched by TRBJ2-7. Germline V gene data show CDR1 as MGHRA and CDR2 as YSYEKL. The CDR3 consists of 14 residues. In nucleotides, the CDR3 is TGCGCCAGCAGCCAAGATTGGGCAGTCTACGAGCAGTACTTC. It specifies CASSQDWAVYEQYF.

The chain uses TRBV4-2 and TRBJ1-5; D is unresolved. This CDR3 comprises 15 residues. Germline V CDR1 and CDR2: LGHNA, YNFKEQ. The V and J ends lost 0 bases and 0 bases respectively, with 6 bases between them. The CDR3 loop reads CASSQERYSNQPQHF. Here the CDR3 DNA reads TGTGCCAGCAGCCAAGAGAGATATAGCAATCAGCCCCAGCATTTT.

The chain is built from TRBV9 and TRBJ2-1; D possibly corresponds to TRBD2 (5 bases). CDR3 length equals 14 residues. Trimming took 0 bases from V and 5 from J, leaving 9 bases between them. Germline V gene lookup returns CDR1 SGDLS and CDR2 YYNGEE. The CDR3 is CASSVGSGNNEQFF. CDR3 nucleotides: TGTGCCAGCAGCGTAGGGTCGGGAAACAATGAGCAGTTCTTC. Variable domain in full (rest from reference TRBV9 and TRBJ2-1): DSGVTQTPKHLITATGQRVTLRCSPRSGDLSVYWYQQSLDQGLQFLIQYYNGEERAKGNILERFSAQQFPDLHSELNLSSLELGDSALYFCASSVGSGNNEQFFGPGTRLTVL.

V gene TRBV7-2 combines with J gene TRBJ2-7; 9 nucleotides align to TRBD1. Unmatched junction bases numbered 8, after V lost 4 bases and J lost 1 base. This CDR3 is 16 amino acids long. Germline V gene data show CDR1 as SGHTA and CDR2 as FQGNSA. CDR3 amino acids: CASSSVPGQGSYEQYF. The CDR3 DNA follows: TGTGCCAGCAGCTCCGTCCCGGGACAGGGTTCCTACGAGCAGTACTTC.

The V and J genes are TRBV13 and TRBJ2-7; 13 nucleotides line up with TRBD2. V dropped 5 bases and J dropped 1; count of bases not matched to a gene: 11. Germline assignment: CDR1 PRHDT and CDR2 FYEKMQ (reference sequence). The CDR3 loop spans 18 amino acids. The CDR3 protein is CASSRAGLAGLLSYEQYF. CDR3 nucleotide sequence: TGTGCCAGCAGCCGAGCGGGACTAGCGGGGTTGTTGTCCTACGAGCAGTACTTC.

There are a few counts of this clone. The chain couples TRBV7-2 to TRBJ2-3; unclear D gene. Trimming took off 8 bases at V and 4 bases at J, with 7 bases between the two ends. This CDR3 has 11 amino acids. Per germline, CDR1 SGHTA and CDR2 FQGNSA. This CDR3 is CASLSADTQYF. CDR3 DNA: TGTGCCAGCCTCTCGGCAGATACGCAGTATTTT.